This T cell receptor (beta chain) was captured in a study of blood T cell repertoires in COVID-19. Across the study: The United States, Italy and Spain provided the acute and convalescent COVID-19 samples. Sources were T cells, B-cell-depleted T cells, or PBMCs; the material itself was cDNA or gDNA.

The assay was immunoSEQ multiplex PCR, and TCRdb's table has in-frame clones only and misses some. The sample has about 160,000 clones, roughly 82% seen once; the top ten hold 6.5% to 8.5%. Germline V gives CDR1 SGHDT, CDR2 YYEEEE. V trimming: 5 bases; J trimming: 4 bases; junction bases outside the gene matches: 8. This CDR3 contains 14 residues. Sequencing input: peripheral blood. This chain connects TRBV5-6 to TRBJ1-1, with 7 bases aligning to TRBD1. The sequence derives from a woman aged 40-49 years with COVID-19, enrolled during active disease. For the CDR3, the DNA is TGTGCCAGCAGGATGACAGGGATGTTCACTGAAGCTTTCTTT. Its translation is CASRMTGMFTEAFF.